This T cell receptor (beta chain) appears in the sequencing data of a study of cytomegalovirus exposure and HLA in healthy donors. Study-wide results and limits: A previous analysis found most TCR beta V segments productive roughly 87% or roughly 30% of the time. Analyses of presence and absence presupposed an approximately uniform sequencing depth across donors.

With 60 Vbeta and 13 Jbeta primers, the PCR was carried out. The method was immunoSEQ multiplex PCR; TCRdb's version includes in-frame clones alone and lacks a portion of them. This sample yields fewer than 250,000 clones, of which approximately 82% are seen a single time; about 10% belongs to the top ten. With regard to this clone: What it binds is not known.

Trimming left V 2 bases short and J 5 bases short, with 18 bases between. The CDR3 covers 16 residues. Germline CDR1 reads MNHEY; CDR2 reads SVGAGI. This chain connects TRBV6-5 to TRBJ1-1, with TRBD1 as a possible D gene (5 bases). The sample taken for sequencing was PBMCs. This TCR was recovered from a woman aged 45 to 65 in good health and CMV-seropositive. CDR3 region: CASSYPGGRGDTEAFF. The CDR3 DNA is TGTGCCAGCAGTTACCCCGGCGGGCGGGGGGATACTGAAGCTTTCTTT.